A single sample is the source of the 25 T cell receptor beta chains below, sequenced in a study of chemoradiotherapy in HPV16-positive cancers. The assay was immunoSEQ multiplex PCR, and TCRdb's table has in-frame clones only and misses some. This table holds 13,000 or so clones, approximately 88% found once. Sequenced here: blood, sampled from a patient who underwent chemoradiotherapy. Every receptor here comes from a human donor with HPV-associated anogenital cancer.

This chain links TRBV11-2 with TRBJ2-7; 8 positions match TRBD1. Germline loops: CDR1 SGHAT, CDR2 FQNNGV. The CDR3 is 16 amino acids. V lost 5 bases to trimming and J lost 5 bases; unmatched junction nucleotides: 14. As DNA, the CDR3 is TGTGCCAGCAGCCCCGGGAGCTGGACAGGGAAGAACGAGCAGTACTTC. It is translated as CASSPGSWTGKNEQYF.

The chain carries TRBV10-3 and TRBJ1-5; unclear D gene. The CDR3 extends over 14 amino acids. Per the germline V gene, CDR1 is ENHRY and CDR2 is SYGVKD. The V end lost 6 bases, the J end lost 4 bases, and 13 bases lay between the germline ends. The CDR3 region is CAIRPSAGNQPQHF. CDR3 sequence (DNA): TGTGCCATCAGACCTTCTGCGGGAAATCAGCCCCAGCATTTT.

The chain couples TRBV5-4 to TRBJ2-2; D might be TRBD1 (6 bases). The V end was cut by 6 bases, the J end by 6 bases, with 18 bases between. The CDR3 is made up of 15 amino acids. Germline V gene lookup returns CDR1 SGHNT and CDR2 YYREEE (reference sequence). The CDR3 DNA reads TGTGCCAGCACCGGGGACATCAACGAGGCCGGGGAGCTGTTTTTT. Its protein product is CASTGDINEAGELFF.

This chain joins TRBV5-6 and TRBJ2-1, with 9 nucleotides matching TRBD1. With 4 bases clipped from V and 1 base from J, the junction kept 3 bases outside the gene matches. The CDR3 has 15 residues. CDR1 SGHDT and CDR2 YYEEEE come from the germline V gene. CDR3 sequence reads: CASSTGTGSYNEQFF. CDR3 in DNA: TGTGCCAGCAGCACAGGGACAGGGTCCTACAATGAGCAGTTCTTC.

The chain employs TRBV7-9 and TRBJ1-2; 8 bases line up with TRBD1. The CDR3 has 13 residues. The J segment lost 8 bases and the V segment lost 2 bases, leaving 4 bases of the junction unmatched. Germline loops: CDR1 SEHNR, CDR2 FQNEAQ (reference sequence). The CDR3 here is CASSLSRGPGYTF. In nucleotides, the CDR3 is TGTGCCAGCAGCTTATCCAGGGGGCCGGGCTACACCTTC.

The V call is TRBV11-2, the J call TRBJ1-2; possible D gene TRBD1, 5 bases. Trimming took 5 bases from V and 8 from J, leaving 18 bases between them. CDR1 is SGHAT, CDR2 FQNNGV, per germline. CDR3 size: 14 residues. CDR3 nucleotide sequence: TGTGCCAGCAGCGGCCGGGACCTCTATGAGGGCTACACCTTC. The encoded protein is CASSGRDLYEGYTF.

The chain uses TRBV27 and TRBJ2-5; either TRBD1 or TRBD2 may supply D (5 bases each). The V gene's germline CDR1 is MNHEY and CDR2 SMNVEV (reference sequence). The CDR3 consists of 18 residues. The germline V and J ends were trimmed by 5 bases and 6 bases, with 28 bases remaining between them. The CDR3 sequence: CASSPSTSRAQRIKTQYF. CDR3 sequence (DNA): TGTGCCAGCAGTCCATCGACTTCCAGGGCCCAGCGGATTAAGACCCAGTACTTC.

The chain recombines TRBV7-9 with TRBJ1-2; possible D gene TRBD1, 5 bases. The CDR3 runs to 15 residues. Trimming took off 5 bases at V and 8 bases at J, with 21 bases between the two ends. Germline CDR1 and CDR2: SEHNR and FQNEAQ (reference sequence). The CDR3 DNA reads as TGTGCCAGCAGCCTAAGAGGGGACCGCGTAGGGGGCTACACCTTC. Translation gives CASSLRGDRVGGYTF. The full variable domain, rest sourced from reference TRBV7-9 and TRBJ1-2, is DTGVSQNPRHKITKRGQNVTFRCDPISEHNRLYWYRQTLGQGPEFLTYFQNEAQLEKSRLLSDRFSAERPKGSFSTLEIQRTEQGDSAMYLCASSLRGDRVGGYTFGSGTRLTVV.

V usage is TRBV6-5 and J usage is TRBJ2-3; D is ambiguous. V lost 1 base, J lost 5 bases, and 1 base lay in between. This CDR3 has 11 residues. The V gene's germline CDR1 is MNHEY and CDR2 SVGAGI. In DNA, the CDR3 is TGTGCCAGCAGTTACTTAGATACGCAGTATTTT. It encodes CASSYLDTQYF.

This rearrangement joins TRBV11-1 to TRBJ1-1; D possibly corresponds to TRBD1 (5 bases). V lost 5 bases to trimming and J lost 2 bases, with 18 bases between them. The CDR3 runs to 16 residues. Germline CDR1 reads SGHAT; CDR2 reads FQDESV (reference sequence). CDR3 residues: CASSHGASFLNTEAFF. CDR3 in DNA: TGTGCCAGCAGCCACGGGGCGTCTTTCCTTAACACTGAAGCTTTCTTT.

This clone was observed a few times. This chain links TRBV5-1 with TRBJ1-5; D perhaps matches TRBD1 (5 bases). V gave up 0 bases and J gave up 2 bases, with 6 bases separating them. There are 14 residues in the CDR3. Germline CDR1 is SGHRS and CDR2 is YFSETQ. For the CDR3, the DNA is TGCGCCAGCAGCTTGGAAGGGGGCAATCAGCCCCAGCATTTT. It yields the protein CASSLEGGNQPQHF.

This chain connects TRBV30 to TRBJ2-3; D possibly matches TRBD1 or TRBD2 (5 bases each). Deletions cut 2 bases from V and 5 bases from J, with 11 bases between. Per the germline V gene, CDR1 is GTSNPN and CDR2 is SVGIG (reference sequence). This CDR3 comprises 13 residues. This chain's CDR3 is CAWSSFGGDTQYF. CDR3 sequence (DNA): TGTGCCTGGAGTTCCTTTGGGGGAGATACGCAGTATTTT.

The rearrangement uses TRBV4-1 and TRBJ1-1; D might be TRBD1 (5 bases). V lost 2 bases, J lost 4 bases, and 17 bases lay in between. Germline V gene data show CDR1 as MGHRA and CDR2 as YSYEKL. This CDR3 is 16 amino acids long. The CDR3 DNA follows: TGCGCCAGCAGCCAACCGTTTGCGGGGGAGGGCACTGAAGCTTTCTTT. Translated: CASSQPFAGEGTEAFF.

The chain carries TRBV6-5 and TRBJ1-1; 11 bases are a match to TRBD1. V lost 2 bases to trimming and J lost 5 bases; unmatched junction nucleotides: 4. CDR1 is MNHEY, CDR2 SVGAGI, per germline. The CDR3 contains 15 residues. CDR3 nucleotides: TGTGCCAGCAGTTACGTAGGGACAGGGGGGACTGAAGCTTTCTTT. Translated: CASSYVGTGGTEAFF.

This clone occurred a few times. Here the CDR3 reads CASSDSSTGELFF. The DNA of the CDR3 is TGTGCCAGCAGTGACTCGAGCACCGGGGAGCTGTTTTTT. V gene TRBV6-4 combines with J gene TRBJ2-2; D not resolved. With 0 bases removed from V and 4 bases from J, the gap between germline ends came to 3 bases. Germline CDR1 reads MRHNA; CDR2 reads SNTAGT. The CDR3 loop spans 13 amino acids.

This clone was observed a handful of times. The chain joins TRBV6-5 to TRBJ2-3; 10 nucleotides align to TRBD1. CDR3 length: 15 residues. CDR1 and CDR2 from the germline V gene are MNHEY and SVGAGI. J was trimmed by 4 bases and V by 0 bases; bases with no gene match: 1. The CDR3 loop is CASSYSTGGADTQYF. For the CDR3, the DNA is TGTGCCAGCAGTTACTCGACAGGGGGCGCAGATACGCAGTATTTT.

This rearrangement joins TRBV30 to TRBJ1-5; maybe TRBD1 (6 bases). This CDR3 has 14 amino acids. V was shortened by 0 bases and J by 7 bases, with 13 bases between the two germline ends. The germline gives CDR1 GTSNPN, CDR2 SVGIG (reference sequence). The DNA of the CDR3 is TGTGCCTGGAGTGTACTGGGGGCCGGGCAGCCCCAGCATTTT. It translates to CAWSVLGAGQPQHF.

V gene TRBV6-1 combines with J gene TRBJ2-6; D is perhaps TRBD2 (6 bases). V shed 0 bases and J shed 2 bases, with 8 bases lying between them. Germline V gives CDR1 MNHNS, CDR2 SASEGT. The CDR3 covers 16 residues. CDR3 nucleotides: TGTGCCAGCAGTGAAGCGCGCGGGGCTGGGGCCAACGTCCTGACTTTC. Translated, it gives CASSEARGAGANVLTF.

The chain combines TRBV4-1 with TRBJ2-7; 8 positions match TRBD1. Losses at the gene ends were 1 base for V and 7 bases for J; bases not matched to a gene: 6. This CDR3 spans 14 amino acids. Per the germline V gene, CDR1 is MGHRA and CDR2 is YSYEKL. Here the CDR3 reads CASSQGQGAQEQYF. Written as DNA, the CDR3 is TGCGCCAGCAGCCAAGGTCAGGGGGCGCAAGAGCAGTACTTC.

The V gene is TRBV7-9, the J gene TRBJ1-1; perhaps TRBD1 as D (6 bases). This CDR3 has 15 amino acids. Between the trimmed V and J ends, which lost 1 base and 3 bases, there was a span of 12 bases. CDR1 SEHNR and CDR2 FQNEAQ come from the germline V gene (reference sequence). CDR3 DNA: TGTGCCAGCAGCTTAGGGGCGGGACATCACACTGAAGCTTTCTTT. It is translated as CASSLGAGHHTEAFF.

CDR3: CASSLEGTPSYEQYF. The DNA of the CDR3 is TGCGCCAGCAGCCTGGAGGGAACCCCCTCCTACGAGCAGTACTTC. This rearrangement joins TRBV5-1 to TRBJ2-7, with D perhaps matching TRBD2 (6 bases). This CDR3 spans 15 amino acids. Germline lookup yields CDR1 SGHRS and CDR2 YFSETQ. Deletions cut 4 bases from V and 0 bases from J, with 14 bases between.

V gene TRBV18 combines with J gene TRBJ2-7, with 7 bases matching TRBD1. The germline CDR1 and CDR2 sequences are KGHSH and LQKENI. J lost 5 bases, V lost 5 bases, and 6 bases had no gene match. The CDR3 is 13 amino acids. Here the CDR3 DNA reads TGTGCCAGCTCAAAGAGGACAGGTGACGAGCAGTACTTC. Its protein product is CASSKRTGDEQYF.

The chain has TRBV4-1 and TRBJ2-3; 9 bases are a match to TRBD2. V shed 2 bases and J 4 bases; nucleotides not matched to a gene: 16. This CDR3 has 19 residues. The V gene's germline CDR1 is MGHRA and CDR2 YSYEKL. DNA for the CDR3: TGCGCCAGCAGCCAAATACCGGGACTAGCAGGTCGAAGGGCAGATACGCAGTATTTT. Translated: CASSQIPGLAGRRADTQYF.

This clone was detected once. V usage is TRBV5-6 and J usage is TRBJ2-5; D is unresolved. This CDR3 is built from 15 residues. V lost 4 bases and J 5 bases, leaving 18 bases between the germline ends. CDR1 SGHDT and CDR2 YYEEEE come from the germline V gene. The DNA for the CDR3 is TGTGCCAGCAGCCCGACCCCGTCCATAAGGGAGACCCAGTACTTC. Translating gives CASSPTPSIRETQYF.

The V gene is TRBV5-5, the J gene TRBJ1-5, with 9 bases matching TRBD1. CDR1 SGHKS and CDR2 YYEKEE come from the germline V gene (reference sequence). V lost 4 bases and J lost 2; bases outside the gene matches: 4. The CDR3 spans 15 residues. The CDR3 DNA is TGTGCCAGCAGCCTGGGACAGGGCCGCAATCAGCCCCAGCATTTT. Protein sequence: CASSLGQGRNQPQHF. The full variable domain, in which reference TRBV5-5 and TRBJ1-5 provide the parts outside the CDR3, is DAGVTQSPTHLIKTRGQQVTLRCSPISGHKSVSWYQQVLGQGPQFIFQYYEKEERGRGNFPDRFSARQFPNYSSELNVNALLLGDSALYLCASSLGQGRNQPQHFGDGTRLSIL.